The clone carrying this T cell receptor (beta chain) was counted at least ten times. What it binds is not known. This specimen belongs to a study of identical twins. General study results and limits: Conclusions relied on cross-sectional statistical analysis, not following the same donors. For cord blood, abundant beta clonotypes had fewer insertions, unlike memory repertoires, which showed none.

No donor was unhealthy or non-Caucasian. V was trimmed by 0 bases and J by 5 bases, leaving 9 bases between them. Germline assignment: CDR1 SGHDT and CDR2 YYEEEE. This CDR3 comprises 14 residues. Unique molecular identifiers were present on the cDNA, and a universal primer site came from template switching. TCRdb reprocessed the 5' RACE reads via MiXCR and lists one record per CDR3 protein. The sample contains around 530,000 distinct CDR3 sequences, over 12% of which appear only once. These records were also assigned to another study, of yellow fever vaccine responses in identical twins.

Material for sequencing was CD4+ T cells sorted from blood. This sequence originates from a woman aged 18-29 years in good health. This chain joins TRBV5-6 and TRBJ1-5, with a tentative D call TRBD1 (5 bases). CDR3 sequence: CASSLAGFYQPQHF. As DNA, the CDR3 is TGTGCCAGCAGCTTGGCAGGGTTTTATCAGCCCCAGCATTTT.